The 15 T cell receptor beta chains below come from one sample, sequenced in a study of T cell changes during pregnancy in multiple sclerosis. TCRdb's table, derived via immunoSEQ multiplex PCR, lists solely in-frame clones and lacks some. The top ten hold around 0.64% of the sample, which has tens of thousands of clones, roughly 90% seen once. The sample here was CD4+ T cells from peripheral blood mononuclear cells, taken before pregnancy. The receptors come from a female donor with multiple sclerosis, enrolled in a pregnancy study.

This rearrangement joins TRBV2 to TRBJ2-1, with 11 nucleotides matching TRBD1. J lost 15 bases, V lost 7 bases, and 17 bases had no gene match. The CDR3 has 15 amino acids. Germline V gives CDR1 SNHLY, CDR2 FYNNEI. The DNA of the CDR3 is TGTGCCAGCACTCTAACCGGGACAGGGGGGATTAACCGGTTCTTC. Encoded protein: CASTLTGTGGINRFF.

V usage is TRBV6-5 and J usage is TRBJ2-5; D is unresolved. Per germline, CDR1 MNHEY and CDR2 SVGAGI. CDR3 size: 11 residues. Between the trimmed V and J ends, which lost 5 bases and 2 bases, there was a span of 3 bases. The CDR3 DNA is TGTGCCAGCAGTCAACAAGAGACCCAGTACTTC. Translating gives CASSQQETQYF.

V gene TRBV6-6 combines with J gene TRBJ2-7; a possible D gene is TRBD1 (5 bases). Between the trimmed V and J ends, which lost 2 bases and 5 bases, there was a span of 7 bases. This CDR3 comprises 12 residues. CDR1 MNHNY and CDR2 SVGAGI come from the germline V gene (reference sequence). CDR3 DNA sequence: TGTGCCAGCAGTTACATAGGGGACGAGCAGTACTTC. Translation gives CASSYIGDEQYF.

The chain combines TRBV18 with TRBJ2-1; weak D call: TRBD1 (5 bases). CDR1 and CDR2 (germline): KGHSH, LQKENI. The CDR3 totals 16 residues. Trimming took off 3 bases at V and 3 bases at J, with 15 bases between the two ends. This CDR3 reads CASSPLDTGSYNEQFF. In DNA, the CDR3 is TGTGCCAGCTCACCCCTGGACACCGGCAGCTACAATGAGCAGTTCTTC.

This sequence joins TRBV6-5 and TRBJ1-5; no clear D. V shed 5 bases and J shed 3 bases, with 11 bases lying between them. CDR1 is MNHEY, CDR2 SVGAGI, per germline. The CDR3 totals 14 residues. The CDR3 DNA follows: TGTGCCAGCAGTACTGGCAGGAACAATCAGCCCCAGCATTTT. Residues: CASSTGRNNQPQHF.

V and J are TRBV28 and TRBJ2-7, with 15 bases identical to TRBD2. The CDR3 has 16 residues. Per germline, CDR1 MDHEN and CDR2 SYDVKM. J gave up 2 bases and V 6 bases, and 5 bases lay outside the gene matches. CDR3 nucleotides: TGTGCCAGCAGACTTCGGACTAGCGGGAGGGCCTACGAGCAGTACTTC. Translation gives CASRLRTSGRAYEQYF.

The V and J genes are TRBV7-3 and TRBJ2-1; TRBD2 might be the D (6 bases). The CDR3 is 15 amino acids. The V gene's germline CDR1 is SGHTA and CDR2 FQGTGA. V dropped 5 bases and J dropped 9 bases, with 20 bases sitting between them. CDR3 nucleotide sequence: TGTGCCAGCAGCGGAGGGACTGCTAGGGTGGGTGAGCAGTTCTTC. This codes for CASSGGTARVGEQFF.

The CDR3 DNA is TGTGCCAGTAGTCTAAGGACAGGGGGCTACGAGCAGTACTTC. The encoded protein is CASSLRTGGYEQYF. The chain couples TRBV19 to TRBJ2-7; the match to TRBD1 covers 10 bases. The CDR3 runs to 14 residues. Germline V gene lookup returns CDR1 LNHDA and CDR2 SQIVND (reference sequence). V gave up 5 bases and J gave up 3 bases; unmatched junction bases: 4.

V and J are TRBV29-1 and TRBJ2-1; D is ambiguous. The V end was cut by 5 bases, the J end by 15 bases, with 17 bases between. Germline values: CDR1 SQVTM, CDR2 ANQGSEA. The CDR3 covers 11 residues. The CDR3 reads CSVLHLQMRFF. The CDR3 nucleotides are TGCAGCGTTCTACACTTACAGATGCGGTTCTTC.

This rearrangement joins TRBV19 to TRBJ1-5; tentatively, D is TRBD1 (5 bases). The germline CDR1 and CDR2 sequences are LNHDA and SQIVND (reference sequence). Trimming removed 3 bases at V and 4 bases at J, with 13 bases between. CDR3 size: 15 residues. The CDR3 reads CASSIRQSLNQPQHF. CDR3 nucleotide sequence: TGTGCCAGTAGTATCAGACAGAGCCTAAATCAGCCCCAGCATTTT.

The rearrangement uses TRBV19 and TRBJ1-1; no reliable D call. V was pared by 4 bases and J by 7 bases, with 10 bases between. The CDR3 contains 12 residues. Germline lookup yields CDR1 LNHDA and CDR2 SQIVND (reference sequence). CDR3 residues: CASSRSRIEAFF. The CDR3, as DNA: TGTGCCAGTAGTAGGAGCCGAATTGAAGCTTTCTTT.

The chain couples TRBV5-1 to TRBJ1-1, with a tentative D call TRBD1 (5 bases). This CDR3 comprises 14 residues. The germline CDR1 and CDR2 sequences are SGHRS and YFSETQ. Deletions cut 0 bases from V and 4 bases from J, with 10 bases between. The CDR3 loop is CASSLAGLGTEAFF. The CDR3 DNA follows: TGCGCCAGCAGCTTGGCAGGGTTGGGCACTGAAGCTTTCTTT.

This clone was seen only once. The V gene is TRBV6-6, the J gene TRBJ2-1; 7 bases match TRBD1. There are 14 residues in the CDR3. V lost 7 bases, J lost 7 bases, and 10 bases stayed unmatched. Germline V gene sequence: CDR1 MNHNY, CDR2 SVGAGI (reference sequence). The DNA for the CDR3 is TGTGCCAGCACCGACACAGGGGCCTCGAATGAGCAGTTCTTC. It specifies CASTDTGASNEQFF.

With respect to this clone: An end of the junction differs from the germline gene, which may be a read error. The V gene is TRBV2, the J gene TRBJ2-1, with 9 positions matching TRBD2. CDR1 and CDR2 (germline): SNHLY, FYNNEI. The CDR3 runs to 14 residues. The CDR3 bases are TGTGCCACCCTAGCGGGGCGCTCCAACAATGAGCAGTTCTTC. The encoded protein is CATLAGRSNNEQFF. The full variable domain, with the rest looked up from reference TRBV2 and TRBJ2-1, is EPEVTQTPSHQVTQMGQEVILRCVPISNHLYFYWYRQILGQKVEFLVSFYNNEISEKSEIFDDQFSVERPDGSNFTLKIRSTKLEDSAMYFCATLAGRSNNEQFFGPGTRLTVL.

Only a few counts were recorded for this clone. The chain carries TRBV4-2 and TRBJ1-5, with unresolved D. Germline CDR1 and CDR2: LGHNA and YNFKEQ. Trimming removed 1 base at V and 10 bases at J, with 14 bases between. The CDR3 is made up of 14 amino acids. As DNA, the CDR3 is TGTGCCAGCAGCCAAGGTCTGATTCGGTCTCCCCAGCATTTT. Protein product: CASSQGLIRSPQHF.